The next 8 T cell receptor beta chains were all read from a single sample in a study of blood T cells in healthy people across ages. Sample-barcoded 5' priming and a J-beta primer mix drove a second PCR of about 7 to 12 cycles. TCRdb redid the calling of the 5' RACE reads with MiXCR, one entry per CDR3 protein. The sample includes fewer than 900,000 distinct CDR3 sequences, over 45% of them seen just once. Sequencing was done on a sample of blood. The receptors come from a woman aged 60-75 years in good health.

The chain has TRBV4-2 and TRBJ2-5; a possible D gene is TRBD2 (6 bases). V dropped 2 bases and J dropped 4 bases, with 8 bases sitting between them. Germline V CDR1 and CDR2: LGHNA, YNFKEQ. The CDR3 loop spans 13 amino acids. This chain's CDR3 is CASSQPLAETQYF. The CDR3 nucleotides read TGTGCCAGCAGCCAACCACTAGCAGAGACCCAGTACTTC.

This chain uses TRBV6-5 with TRBJ2-1; D possibly corresponds to TRBD1 (6 bases). The CDR3 covers 12 residues. Trimming pared 4 bases from V and 15 bases from J, leaving 16 bases between. The germline V gene encodes CDR1 MNHEY and CDR2 SVGAGI. CDR3 residues: CASSSSTGGLFF. CDR3 sequence (DNA): TGTGCCAGCAGTTCGTCGACTGGGGGCCTGTTCTTC.

The gene calls are TRBV30 and TRBJ2-7; D gene ambiguous. The V and J ends lost 1 base and 0 bases respectively, with 10 bases between them. From germline, CDR1 is GTSNPN and CDR2 SVGIG (reference sequence). CDR3 length: 14 residues. CDR3 region: CAWSEGTASYEQYF. The CDR3 bases are TGTGCCTGGAGTGAAGGAACAGCCTCCTACGAGCAGTACTTC.

J is TRBJ1-6 and V is TRBV20-1; weak D call: TRBD1 (5 bases). Germline CDR1 is DFQATT and CDR2 is SNEGSKA (reference sequence). The ends were cut back, 2 bases at V and 10 bases at J, with 12 bases in the middle. The CDR3 totals 13 residues. CDR3 loop: CSARRNRGSPLHF. The DNA of the CDR3 is TGCAGTGCTAGACGCAACCGGGGGTCACCCCTCCACTTT.

V is TRBV20-1 and J is TRBJ2-7; D is unclear. Germline V gives CDR1 DFQATT, CDR2 SNEGSKA (reference sequence). The CDR3 runs 14 residues. V lost 4 bases and J 3 bases, leaving 16 bases between the germline ends. CDR3 sequence: CSAKILELNYEQYF. As DNA, the CDR3 is TGCAGTGCTAAGATCCTAGAACTAAACTACGAGCAGTACTTC.

The chain is built from TRBV7-3 and TRBJ1-6; 7 bases are shared with TRBD1. The CDR3 runs 14 residues. The V gene end was trimmed by 4 bases and the J gene end by 8 bases; junction bases not matched to a gene: 5. Germline CDR1 SGHTA, CDR2 FQGTGA. CDR3 nucleotides: TGTGCCAGCAGCTACAGGGGTGTCGATTCACCCCTCCACTTT. This gives the protein CASSYRGVDSPLHF.

The V call is TRBV20-1, the J call TRBJ1-6, with 7 bases that match TRBD1. CDR3 length equals 15 residues. Germline loops: CDR1 DFQATT, CDR2 SNEGSKA (reference sequence). Germline trimming cut 0 bases from V and 7 bases from J; bases unmatched to any gene: 6. The CDR3 protein is CSARDPTGQNSPLHF. CDR3 sequence (DNA): TGCAGTGCTAGAGATCCGACAGGGCAGAATTCACCCCTCCACTTT.

This chain uses TRBV3-1 with TRBJ2-2, with TRBD2 matching 12 bases. Unmatched junction bases numbered 6, after V lost 0 bases and J lost 7 bases. Germline V gene lookup returns CDR1 LGHDT and CDR2 YNNKEL (reference sequence). The CDR3 runs to 17 residues. CDR3: CASSQEASGRANGELFF. CDR3 nucleotides: TGTGCCAGCAGCCAAGAGGCTAGCGGGAGGGCAAACGGGGAGCTGTTTTTT.